The 21 T cell receptor beta chains given below trace back to one sample, sequenced in a study of cytomegalovirus exposure and HLA in healthy donors. TCRdb's table, derived via immunoSEQ multiplex PCR, lists solely in-frame clones and lacks some. This sample carries about 200,000 clones, 86% of them seen once, and the ten largest clones take more than 1.2%. The sequenced sample was PBMCs. These TCRs come from a woman younger than 30 in good health and CMV-seronegative.

This sequence joins TRBV10-3 and TRBJ1-1; 7 positions match TRBD1. The CDR3 spans 15 residues. The V segment lost 5 bases and the J segment 6 bases; nucleotides outside the gene matches: 12. Germline V gives CDR1 ENHRY, CDR2 SYGVKD. CDR3 in amino acids: CAISSLPTGVPEAFF. CDR3 coding DNA: TGTGCCATCAGTAGTCTGCCCACAGGGGTCCCTGAAGCTTTCTTT.

The chain recombines TRBV27 with TRBJ2-7; TRBD1 matches at 10 bases. Germline trimming cut 0 bases from V and 2 bases from J; bases unmatched to any gene: 4. The CDR3 loop spans 16 amino acids. Germline CDR1 reads MNHEY; CDR2 reads SMNVEV (reference sequence). The CDR3 coding sequence is TGTGCCAGCAGTTTATCGACAGGGGGCGCGACCTACGAGCAGTACTTC. Its translation is CASSLSTGGATYEQYF.

V is TRBV6-5 and J is TRBJ1-1; no reliable D call. This CDR3 has 11 residues. CDR1 and CDR2 from the germline V gene are MNHEY and SVGAGI. With 7 bases removed from V and 9 bases from J, the gap between germline ends came to 12 bases. CDR3 residues: CASTDGVQAFF. The CDR3 DNA reads as TGTGCCAGCACCGACGGAGTTCAAGCTTTCTTT.

There are a few counts of this clone. CDR3 residues: CASSPTGETNYGYTF. CDR3 DNA: TGCGCCAGCAGTCCTACAGGGGAAACCAACTATGGCTACACCTTC. The gene calls are TRBV4-1 and TRBJ1-2, with TRBD1 matching 7 bases. Losses at the gene ends were 6 bases for V and 2 bases for J; bases not matched to a gene: 9. CDR3 size: 15 residues. Germline V gene data show CDR1 as MGHRA and CDR2 as YSYEKL.

The chain is built from TRBV9 and TRBJ1-5, with TRBD1 identical over 10 bases. V trimming: 5 bases; J trimming: 0 bases; junction bases outside the gene matches: 11. CDR3 length equals 18 residues. Germline CDR1 SGDLS, CDR2 YYNGEE. CDR3 loop: CASSPGTGVLHSNQPQHF. CDR3 nucleotide sequence: TGTGCCAGCAGTCCCGGGACAGGGGTCTTACATAGCAATCAGCCCCAGCATTTT.

In DNA, the CDR3 is TGCGCCAGCACCCAAACAGGGGCCGAGACCCAGTACTTC. Translated: CASTQTGAETQYF. The rearrangement joins TRBV5-1 to TRBJ2-5, with 7 bases lining up with TRBD1. V dropped 6 bases and J dropped 5; count of bases not matched to a gene: 7. Germline loops: CDR1 SGHRS, CDR2 YFSETQ. This CDR3 is built from 13 residues. Using reference TRBV5-1 and TRBJ2-5 for the parts outside the CDR3, the full variable domain is KAGVTQTPRYLIKTRGQQVTLSCSPISGHRSVSWYQQTPGQGLQFLFEYFSETQRNKGNFPGRFSGRQFSNSRSEMNVSTLELGDSALYLCASTQTGAETQYFGPGTRLLVL.

This chain joins TRBV19 and TRBJ1-3, with D tentatively TRBD1 (6 bases). Trimming shortened V by 2 bases and J by 1 base, and 18 bases separated the two germline ends. The CDR3 sequence is 18 residues long. CDR1 is LNHDA and CDR2 is SQIVND in the germline V gene (reference sequence). This CDR3 is CASSITHQGLGSGNTIYF. The CDR3, as DNA: TGTGCCAGTAGTATAACCCATCAGGGGTTGGGATCTGGAAACACCATATATTTT.

This clone was detected only a few times. The chain joins TRBV2 to TRBJ1-5, with D tentatively TRBD1 (5 bases). Germline V gives CDR1 SNHLY, CDR2 FYNNEI. This CDR3 spans 14 amino acids. The germline V and J ends were trimmed by 8 bases and 4 bases, with 15 bases remaining between them. Written as DNA, the CDR3 is TGTGCCAGCGCAGAAACAGGTTTTAATCAGCCCCAGCATTTT. Translation gives CASAETGFNQPQHF.

The V and J genes are TRBV29-1 and TRBJ1-2; 7 bases agree with TRBD1. Germline CDR1 reads SQVTM; CDR2 reads ANQGSEA. CDR3 length: 14 residues. V trimming: 8 bases; J trimming: 0 bases; junction bases outside the gene matches: 9. The CDR3 loop is CSILTGDSNYGYTF. CDR3 sequence (DNA): TGCAGCATTCTAACAGGGGACTCTAACTATGGCTACACCTTC.

The CDR3 loop is CARSTKRFYEQYF. The CDR3 DNA is TGTGCCAGAAGCACGAAACGGTTCTACGAGCAGTACTTC. The chain combines TRBV2 with TRBJ2-7, with D hard to call. V lost 9 bases and J lost 3, with 15 bases in between. The CDR3 runs 13 residues. In germline, CDR1 is SNHLY, CDR2 FYNNEI.

The CDR3 nucleotides are TGTGCCAGTGAGGACAGGGGTACCTATAGCAATCAGCCCCAGCATTTT. Translated, it gives CASEDRGTYSNQPQHF. The chain uses TRBV19 and TRBJ1-5, with 9 bases identical to TRBD1. This CDR3 region has 16 residues. V was clipped by 8 bases and J by 0 bases; unmatched bases: 8. Germline CDR1 LNHDA, CDR2 SQIVND (reference sequence).

The chain employs TRBV6-4 and TRBJ1-1; unclear D gene. The CDR3 runs 13 residues. In germline, CDR1 is MRHNA, CDR2 SNTAGT. Trimming took 4 bases from V and 0 from J, leaving 6 bases between them. DNA of the CDR3: TGTGCCAGCAGTGCTCGGGTGAACACTGAAGCTTTCTTT. Its protein product is CASSARVNTEAFF.

The chain joins TRBV5-1 to TRBJ2-7; 7 bases fit TRBD2. With V trimmed by 4 bases and J by 2 bases, 12 bases remained unmatched. The germline CDR1 and CDR2 sequences are SGHRS and YFSETQ. There are 16 residues in the CDR3. CDR3: CASSLQASGSTYEQYF. The CDR3 region has the DNA TGCGCCAGCAGCCTACAAGCTAGCGGTTCTACCTACGAGCAGTACTTC.

This clone has just one count. The CDR3 sequence is CAWSTNTNYGYTF. DNA of the CDR3: TGTGCCTGGAGCACGAACACTAACTATGGCTACACCTTC. The rearrangement links TRBV30 to TRBJ1-2; the D is unclear. V lost 3 bases and J lost 0, with 8 bases in between. Germline assignment: CDR1 GTSNPN and CDR2 SVGIG (reference sequence). The CDR3 has 13 amino acids.

This clone was detected only once. The J gene is TRBJ2-7, the V gene TRBV5-1; no clear D. Germline-derived CDR1 and CDR2 are SGHRS and YFSETQ. V was pared by 4 bases and J by 1 base, with 9 bases between. The CDR3 extends over 13 amino acids. CDR3 sequence: CASSLGNSYEQYF. DNA for the CDR3: TGCGCCAGCAGCCTAGGCAATTCCTACGAGCAGTACTTC.

The chain combines TRBV2 with TRBJ1-6, with D possibly being TRBD1 (5 bases). V shed 4 bases and J shed 6 bases, with 13 bases lying between them. This CDR3 spans 15 amino acids. Looked up from germline, CDR1 is SNHLY and CDR2 is FYNNEI. The CDR3 DNA reads TGTGCCAGCAGTGCCTTAACAGGTTCTAATTCACCCCTCCACTTT. Protein sequence: CASSALTGSNSPLHF. Full variable domain (rest looked up from reference TRBV2 and TRBJ1-6): EPEVTQTPSHQVTQMGQEVILRCVPISNHLYFYWYRQILGQKVEFLVSFYNNEISEKSEIFDDQFSVERPDGSNFTLKIRSTKLEDSAMYFCASSALTGSNSPLHFGNGTRLTVT.

The chain carries TRBV9 and TRBJ2-7; D possibly corresponds to TRBD1 (6 bases). Trimming left V 4 bases short and J 0 bases short, with 17 bases between. Germline lookup yields CDR1 SGDLS and CDR2 YYNGEE. This CDR3 has 16 residues. This chain's CDR3 is CASSPRQVVSSYEQYF. The CDR3 DNA is TGTGCCAGCAGCCCACGACAGGTCGTCAGCTCCTACGAGCAGTACTTC.

V usage is TRBV7-9 and J usage is TRBJ1-4, with D unresolved. The CDR3 has 16 amino acids. In germline, CDR1 is SEHNR, CDR2 FQNEAQ (reference sequence). V lost 5 bases and J 0 bases, leaving 13 bases between the germline ends. In DNA form, the CDR3 reads TGTGCCAGCAGCCTCCTTGGCGGGGCAACTAATGAAAAACTGTTTTTT. Translated: CASSLLGGATNEKLFF.

There are a few counts of this clone. The chain has TRBV30 and TRBJ1-2; D is perhaps TRBD1 (5 bases). The germline CDR1 and CDR2 sequences are GTSNPN and SVGIG (reference sequence). The CDR3 runs to 12 residues. Trimming cost V 1 base and J 7 bases, with 10 bases left between them. The CDR3 spells CAWSGQTGGYTF. The CDR3 bases are TGTGCCTGGAGTGGACAGACTGGTGGCTACACCTTC.

This clone appeared a single time. The CDR3 reads CASSTKGGSVPTEAFF. CDR3 sequence (DNA): TGTGCCAGTAGTACAAAAGGCGGCTCCGTCCCCACTGAAGCTTTCTTT. This chain uses TRBV19 with TRBJ1-1; D is ambiguous. Germline CDR1 reads LNHDA; CDR2 reads SQIVND (reference sequence). V was pared by 4 bases and J by 4 bases, with 19 bases between. The CDR3 contains 16 residues.

This clone was observed a handful of times. Other DNA sequences in the same sample also yield this CDR3. The chain has TRBV2 and TRBJ2-5; 7 nucleotides line up with TRBD2. J lost 4 bases, V lost 8 bases, and 4 bases had no gene match. This CDR3 has 12 amino acids. Germline CDR1 and CDR2: SNHLY and FYNNEI. The CDR3: CASGGGLETQYF. The DNA for the CDR3 is TGTGCCAGCGGGGGGGGGTTAGAGACCCAGTACTTC.